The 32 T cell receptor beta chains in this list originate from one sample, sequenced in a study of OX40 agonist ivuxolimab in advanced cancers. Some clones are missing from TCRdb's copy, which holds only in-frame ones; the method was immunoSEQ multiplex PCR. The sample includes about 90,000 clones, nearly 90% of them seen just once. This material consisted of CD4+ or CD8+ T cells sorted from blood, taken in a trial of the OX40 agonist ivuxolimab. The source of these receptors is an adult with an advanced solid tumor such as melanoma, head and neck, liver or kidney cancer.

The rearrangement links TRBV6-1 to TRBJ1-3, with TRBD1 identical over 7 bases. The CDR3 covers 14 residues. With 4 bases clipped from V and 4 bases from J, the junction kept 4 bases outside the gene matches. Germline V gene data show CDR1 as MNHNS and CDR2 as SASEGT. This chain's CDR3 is CASSVSTGGNTIYF. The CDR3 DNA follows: TGTGCCAGCAGTGTCTCGACAGGGGGAAACACCATATATTTT.

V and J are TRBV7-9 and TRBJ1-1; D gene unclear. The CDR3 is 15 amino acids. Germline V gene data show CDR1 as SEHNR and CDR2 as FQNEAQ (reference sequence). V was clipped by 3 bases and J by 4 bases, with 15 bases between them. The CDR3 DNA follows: TGTGCCAGCAGCTTGTCCCCCCCGGGAAGCACTGAAGCTTTCTTT. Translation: CASSLSPPGSTEAFF.

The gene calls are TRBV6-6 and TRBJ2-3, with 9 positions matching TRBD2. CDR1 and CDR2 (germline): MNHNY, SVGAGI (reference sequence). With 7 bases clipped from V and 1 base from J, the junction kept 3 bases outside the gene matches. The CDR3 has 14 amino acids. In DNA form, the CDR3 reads TGTGCCAGCACTGGCGGGGGGGGCACAGATACGCAGTATTTT. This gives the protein CASTGGGGTDTQYF.

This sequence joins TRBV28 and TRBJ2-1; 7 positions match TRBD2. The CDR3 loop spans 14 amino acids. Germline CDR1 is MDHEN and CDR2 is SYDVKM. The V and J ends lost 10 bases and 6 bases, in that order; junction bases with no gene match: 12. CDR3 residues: CATDGLVGLNEQFF. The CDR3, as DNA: TGTGCCACCGATGGACTAGTAGGACTCAATGAGCAGTTCTTC. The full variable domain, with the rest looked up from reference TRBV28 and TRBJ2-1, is DVKVTQSSRYLVKRTGEKVFLECVQDMDHENMFWYRQDPGLGLRLIYFSYDVKMKEKGDIPEGYSVSREKKERFSLILESASTNQTSMYLCATDGLVGLNEQFFGPGTRLTVL.

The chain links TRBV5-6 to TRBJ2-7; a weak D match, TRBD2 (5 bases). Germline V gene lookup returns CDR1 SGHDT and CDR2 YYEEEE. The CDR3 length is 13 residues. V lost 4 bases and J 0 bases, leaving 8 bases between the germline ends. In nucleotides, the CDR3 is TGTGCCAGCAGCCAGACTAACTCCTACGAGCAGTACTTC. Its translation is CASSQTNSYEQYF.

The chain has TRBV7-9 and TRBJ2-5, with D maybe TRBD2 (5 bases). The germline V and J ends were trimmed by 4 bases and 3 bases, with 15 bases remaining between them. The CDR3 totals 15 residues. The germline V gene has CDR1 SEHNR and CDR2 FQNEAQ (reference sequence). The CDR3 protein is CASSSRRTEEETQYF. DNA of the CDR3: TGTGCCAGCAGCTCCCGGAGGACTGAAGAAGAGACCCAGTACTTC.

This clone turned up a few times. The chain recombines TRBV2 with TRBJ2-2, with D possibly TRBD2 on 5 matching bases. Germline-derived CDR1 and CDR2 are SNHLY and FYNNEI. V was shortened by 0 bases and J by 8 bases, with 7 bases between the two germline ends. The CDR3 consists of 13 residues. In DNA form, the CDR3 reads TGTGCCAGCAGTGAAGCGCGCGGGGGGGAGCTGTTTTTT. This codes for CASSEARGGELFF.

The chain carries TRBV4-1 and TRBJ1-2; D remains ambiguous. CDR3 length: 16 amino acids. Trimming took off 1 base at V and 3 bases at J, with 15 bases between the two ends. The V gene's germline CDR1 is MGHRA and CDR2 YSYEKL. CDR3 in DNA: TGCGCCAGCAGCCAAGGCGGGAGCCACGGGGACTATGGCTACACCTTC. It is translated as CASSQGGSHGDYGYTF.

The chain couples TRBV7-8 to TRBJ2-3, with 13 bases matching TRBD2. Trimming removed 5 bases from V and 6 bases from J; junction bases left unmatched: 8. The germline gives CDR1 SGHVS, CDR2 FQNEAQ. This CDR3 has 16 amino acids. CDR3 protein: CASSPRLAGGGDTQYF. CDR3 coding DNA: TGTGCCAGCAGCCCCAGACTAGCGGGGGGCGGTGATACGCAGTATTTT.

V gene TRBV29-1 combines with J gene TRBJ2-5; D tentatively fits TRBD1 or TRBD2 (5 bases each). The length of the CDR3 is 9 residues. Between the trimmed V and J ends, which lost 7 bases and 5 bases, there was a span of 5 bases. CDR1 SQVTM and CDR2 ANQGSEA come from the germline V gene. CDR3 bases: TGCAGCGGGGGGGAGACCCAGTACTTC. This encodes CSGGETQYF.

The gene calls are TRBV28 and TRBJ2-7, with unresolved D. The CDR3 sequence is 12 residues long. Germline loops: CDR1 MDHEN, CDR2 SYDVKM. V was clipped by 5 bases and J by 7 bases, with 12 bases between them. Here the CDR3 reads CASSPQVGEQYF. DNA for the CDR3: TGTGCCAGCAGTCCCCAGGTGGGAGAGCAGTACTTC.

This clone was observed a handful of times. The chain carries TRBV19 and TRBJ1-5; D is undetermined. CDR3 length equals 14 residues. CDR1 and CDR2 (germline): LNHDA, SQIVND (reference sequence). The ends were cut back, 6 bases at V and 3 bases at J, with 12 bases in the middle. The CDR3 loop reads CASRSARVNQPQHF. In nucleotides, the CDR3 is TGTGCCAGTAGATCCGCGCGGGTCAATCAGCCCCAGCATTTT.

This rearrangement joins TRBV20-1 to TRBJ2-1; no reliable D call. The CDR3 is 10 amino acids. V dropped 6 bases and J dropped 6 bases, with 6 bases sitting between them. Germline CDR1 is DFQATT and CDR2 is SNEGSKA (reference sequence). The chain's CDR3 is CSAKANEQFF. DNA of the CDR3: TGCAGTGCCAAAGCCAATGAGCAGTTCTTC.

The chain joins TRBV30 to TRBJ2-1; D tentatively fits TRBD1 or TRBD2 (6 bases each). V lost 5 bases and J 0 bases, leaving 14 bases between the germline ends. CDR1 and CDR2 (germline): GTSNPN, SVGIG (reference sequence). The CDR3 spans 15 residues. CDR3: CAWQEGGGSYNEQFF. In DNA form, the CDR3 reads TGTGCCTGGCAAGAAGGGGGAGGCTCCTACAATGAGCAGTTCTTC.

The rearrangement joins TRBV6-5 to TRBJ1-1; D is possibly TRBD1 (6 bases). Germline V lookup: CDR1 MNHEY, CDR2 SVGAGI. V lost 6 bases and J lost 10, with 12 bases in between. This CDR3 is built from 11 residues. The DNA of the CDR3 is TGTGCCAGCAGAAACAGAGGGGGAGCTTTCTTT. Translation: CASRNRGGAFF.

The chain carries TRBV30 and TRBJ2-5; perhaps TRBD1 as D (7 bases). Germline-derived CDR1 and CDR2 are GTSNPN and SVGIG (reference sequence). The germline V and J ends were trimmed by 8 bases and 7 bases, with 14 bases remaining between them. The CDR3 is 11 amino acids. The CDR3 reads CARTQGGTQYF. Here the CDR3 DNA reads TGTGCCCGGACCCAGGGGGGGACCCAGTACTTC.

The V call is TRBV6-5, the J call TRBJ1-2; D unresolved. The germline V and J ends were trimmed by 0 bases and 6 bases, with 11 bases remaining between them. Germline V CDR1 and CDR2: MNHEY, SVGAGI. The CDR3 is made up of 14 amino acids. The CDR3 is CASSYSTESNGYTF. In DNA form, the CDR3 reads TGTGCCAGCAGTTACTCGACCGAGTCAAATGGCTACACCTTC.

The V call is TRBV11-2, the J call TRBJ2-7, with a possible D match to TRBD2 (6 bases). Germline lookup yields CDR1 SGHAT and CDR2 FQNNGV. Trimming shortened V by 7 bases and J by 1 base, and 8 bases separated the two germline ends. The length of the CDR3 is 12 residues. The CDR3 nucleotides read TGTGCCAGCACCCGGGGGTCCTACGAGCAGTACTTC. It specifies CASTRGSYEQYF. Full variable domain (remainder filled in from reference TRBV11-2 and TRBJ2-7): EAGVAQSPRYKIIEKRQSVAFWCNPISGHATLYWYQQILGQGPKLLIQFQNNGVVDDSQLPKDRFSAERLKGVDSTLKIQPAKLEDSAVYLCASTRGSYEQYFGPGTRLTVT.

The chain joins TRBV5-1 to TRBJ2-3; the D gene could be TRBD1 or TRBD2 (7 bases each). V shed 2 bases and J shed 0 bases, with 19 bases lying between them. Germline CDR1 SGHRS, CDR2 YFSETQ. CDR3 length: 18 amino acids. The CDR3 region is CASSLVAGGVTSTDTQYF. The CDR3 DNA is TGCGCCAGCAGCTTAGTAGCAGGGGGGGTAACTAGCACAGATACGCAGTATTTT.

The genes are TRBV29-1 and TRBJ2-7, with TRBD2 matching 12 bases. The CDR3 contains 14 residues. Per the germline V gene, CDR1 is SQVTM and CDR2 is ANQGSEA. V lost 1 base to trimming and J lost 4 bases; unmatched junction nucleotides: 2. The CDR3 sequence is CSVEATSGRYEQYF. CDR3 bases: TGCAGCGTTGAAGCGACTAGCGGGAGATACGAGCAGTACTTC.

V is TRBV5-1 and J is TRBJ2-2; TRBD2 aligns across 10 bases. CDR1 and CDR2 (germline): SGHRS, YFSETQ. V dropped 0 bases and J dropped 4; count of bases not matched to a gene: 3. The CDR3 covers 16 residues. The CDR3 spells CASSLGLAGFTGELFF. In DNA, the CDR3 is TGCGCCAGCAGCTTGGGACTAGCGGGTTTCACCGGGGAGCTGTTTTTT.

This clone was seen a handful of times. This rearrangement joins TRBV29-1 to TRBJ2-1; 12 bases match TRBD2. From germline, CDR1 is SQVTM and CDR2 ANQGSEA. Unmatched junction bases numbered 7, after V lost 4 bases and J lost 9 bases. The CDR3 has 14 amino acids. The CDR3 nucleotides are TGCAGCGTTGGGGCTAGCGGGAGGGTGAGTGAGCAGTTCTTC. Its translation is CSVGASGRVSEQFF.

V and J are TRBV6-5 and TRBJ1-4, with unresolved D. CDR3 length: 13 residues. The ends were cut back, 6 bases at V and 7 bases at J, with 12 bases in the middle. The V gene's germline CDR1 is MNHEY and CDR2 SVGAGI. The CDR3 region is CASSLTRTEKLFF. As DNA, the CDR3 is TGTGCCAGCAGCTTGACGAGGACTGAAAAACTGTTTTTT.

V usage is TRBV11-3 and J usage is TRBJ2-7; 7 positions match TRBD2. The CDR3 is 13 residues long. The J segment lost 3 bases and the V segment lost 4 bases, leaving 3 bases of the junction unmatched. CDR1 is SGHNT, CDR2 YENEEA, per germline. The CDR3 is CASSYPGGYEQYF. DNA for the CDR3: TGTGCCAGCAGCTATCCGGGGGGCTACGAGCAGTACTTC.

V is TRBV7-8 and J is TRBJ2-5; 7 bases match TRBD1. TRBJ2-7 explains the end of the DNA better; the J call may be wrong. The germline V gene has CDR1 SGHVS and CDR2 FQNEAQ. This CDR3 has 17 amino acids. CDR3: CASSPQGLTISSYEQYF. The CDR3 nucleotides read TGTGCCAGCAGCCCACAGGGGCTAACAATAAGCTCCTACGAGCAGTACTTC.

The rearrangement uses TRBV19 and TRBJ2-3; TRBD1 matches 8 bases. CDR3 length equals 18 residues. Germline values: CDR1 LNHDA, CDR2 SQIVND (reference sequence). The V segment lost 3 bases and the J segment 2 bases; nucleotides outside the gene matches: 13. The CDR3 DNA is TGTGCCAGTAGTATGAGGCGGACAGGGATGATTTCCACAGATACGCAGTATTTT. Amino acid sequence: CASSMRRTGMISTDTQYF.

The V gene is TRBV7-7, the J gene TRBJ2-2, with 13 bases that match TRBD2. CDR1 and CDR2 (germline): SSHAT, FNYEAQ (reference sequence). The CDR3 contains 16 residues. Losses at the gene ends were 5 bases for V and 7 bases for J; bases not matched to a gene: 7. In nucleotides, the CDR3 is TGTGCCAGCAGCAGGACTAGCGGGAGAAATATCGGGGAGCTGTTTTTT. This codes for CASSRTSGRNIGELFF. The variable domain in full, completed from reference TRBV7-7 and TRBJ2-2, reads GAGVSQSPRYKVTKRGQDVTLRCDPISSHATLYWYQQALGQGPEFLTYFNYEAQPDKSGLPSDRFSAERPEGSISTLTIQRTEQRDSAMYRCASSRTSGRNIGELFFGEGSRLTVL.

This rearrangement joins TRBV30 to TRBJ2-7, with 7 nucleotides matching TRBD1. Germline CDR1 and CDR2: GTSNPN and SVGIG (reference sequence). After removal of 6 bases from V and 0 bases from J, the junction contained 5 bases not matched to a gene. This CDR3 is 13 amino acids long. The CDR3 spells CACGTATSYEQYF. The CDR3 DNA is TGTGCCTGTGGGACAGCAACCTCCTACGAGCAGTACTTC. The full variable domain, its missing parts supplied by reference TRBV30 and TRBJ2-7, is SQTIHQWPATLVQPVGSPLSLECTVEGTSNPNLYWYRQAAGRGLQLLFYSVGIGQISSEVPQNLSASRPQDRQFILSSKKLLLSDSGFYLCACGTATSYEQYFGPGTRLTVT.

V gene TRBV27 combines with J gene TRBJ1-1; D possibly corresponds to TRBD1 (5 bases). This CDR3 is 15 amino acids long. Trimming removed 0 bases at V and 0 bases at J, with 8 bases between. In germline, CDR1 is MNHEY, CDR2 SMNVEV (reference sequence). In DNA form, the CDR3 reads TGTGCCAGCAGTTTATCCTGGGGGGTGAACACTGAAGCTTTCTTT. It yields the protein CASSLSWGVNTEAFF.

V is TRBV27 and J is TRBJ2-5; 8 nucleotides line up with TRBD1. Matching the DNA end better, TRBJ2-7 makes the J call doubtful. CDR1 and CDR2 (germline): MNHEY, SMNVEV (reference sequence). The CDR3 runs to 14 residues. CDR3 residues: CASMRQGIRNEQYF. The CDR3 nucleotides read TGTGCCAGCATGAGACAGGGGATAAGAAACGAGCAGTACTTC.

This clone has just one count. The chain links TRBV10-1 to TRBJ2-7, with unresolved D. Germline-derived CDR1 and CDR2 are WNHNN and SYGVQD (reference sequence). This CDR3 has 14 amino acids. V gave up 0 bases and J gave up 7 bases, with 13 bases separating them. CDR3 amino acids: CASSESGATLEQYF. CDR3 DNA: TGCGCCAGCAGTGAGTCCGGAGCGACCCTAGAGCAGTACTTC.

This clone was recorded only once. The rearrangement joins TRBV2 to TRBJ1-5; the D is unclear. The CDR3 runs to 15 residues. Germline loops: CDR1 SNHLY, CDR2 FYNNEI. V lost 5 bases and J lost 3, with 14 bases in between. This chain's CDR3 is CASSPDGSNNQPQHF. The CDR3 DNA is TGTGCCAGCAGTCCGGACGGGAGTAACAATCAGCCCCAGCATTTT.